One T cell receptor (beta chain) is described in this entry. A sample-barcoded 5' primer and a J-beta primer mix were used in a second PCR of about 7 to 12 cycles. TCRdb re-derived calls from the 5' RACE reads in MiXCR, one entry per CDR3 protein. The sample has fewer than 2,000,000 distinct CDR3 sequences, around 40% seen once. The data stem from a study of blood T cells in healthy people across ages. V shed 5 bases, J shed 3 bases, and the junction held 4 bases outside the gene matches. This CDR3 is 13 amino acids long. CDR1 is DFQATT, CDR2 SNEGSKA, per germline (reference sequence). Sequenced input: blood. This receptor was obtained from a human donor in good health. The chain employs TRBV20-1 and TRBJ2-7; TRBD2 agrees at 10 bases. Here the CDR3 reads CSAHTSGDYEQYF. The CDR3 nucleotides read TGCAGTGCTCACACTAGCGGGGACTACGAGCAGTACTTC.